The clone carrying this TCR beta chain was recorded at least ten times. This sample was included in a study of regulatory T cells in long-lasting Graves disease. Library construction for TCR beta used iRepertoire HTBI primers and Arm-PCR of CDR3 regions. One entry per CDR3 protein, called by TCRdb with MiXCR from the multiplex PCR reads. Among about 460,000 distinct CDR3 sequences listed, 20% to 25% were seen once. Germline V gene lookup returns CDR1 MDHEN and CDR2 SYDVKM. The CDR3 loop spans 18 amino acids. The junction had 17 bases not matched to a gene; V was cut back by 6 bases and J by 1 base. Stated time point: persistent/refractory GD, antithyroid drugs over 5 years with positive TRAb. Generation of the TCR library employed RNA extracted from PBMCs. Patients with Graves' disease were diagnosed by American Thyroid Association guidelines.

The rearrangement links TRBV28 to TRBJ1-2; 7 bases line up with TRBD1. Sequenced here: peripheral blood mononuclear cells (PBMCs), sampled when the disease was refractory, from a patient treated with antithyroid drugs. The sequence came from a female donor with Graves disease. The CDR3 loop reads CASSRGRQGLASNYGYTF. CDR3 coding DNA: TGTGCCAGCAGCCGAGGCCGACAGGGTCTTGCCAGTAACTATGGCTACACCTTC.